Below, 5 T cell receptor beta chains from the same sample are listed, as sequenced in a study of OX40 agonist ivuxolimab in advanced cancers. Profiling relied on immunoSEQ multiplex PCR, and the TCRdb table lists in-frame clones only, not all of them. The data show nearly 90,000 clones, 80% to 90% seen once. The sample in question was CD4+ or CD8+ T cells sorted from blood, obtained in a trial of the OX40 agonist ivuxolimab. All receptors come from an adult with an advanced solid tumor such as melanoma, head and neck, liver or kidney cancer.

This chain joins TRBV30 and TRBJ2-5; 9 bases are a match to TRBD2. Germline trimming cut 5 bases from V and 10 bases from J; bases unmatched to any gene: 14. CDR3 size: 14 residues. CDR1 is GTSNPN and CDR2 is SVGIG in the germline V gene (reference sequence). The CDR3 protein is CAWAGGTSRPGQYF. The DNA of the CDR3 is TGTGCCTGGGCGGGAGGGACTAGCCGACCGGGCCAGTACTTC.

This clone is a singleton in its sample. The rearrangement joins TRBV7-9 to TRBJ2-6; D is uncertain. CDR1 is SEHNR, CDR2 FQNEAQ, per germline (reference sequence). The CDR3 contains 15 residues. V was pared by 5 bases and J by 4 bases, with 12 bases between. The CDR3 DNA reads as TGTGCCAGCAGCCCACCCGGTGCAGGGGCCAACGTCCTGACTTTC. Protein sequence: CASSPPGAGANVLTF. The whole variable domain, remainder taken from reference TRBV7-9 and TRBJ2-6, is DTGVSQNPRHKITKRGQNVTFRCDPISEHNRLYWYRQTLGQGPEFLTYFQNEAQLEKSRLLSDRFSAERPKGSFSTLEIQRTEQGDSAMYLCASSPPGAGANVLTFGAGSRLTVL.

V and J are TRBV7-6 and TRBJ2-3; D not resolved. The germline V gene has CDR1 SGHVS and CDR2 FNYEAQ. This CDR3 contains 17 residues. Trimming shortened V by 5 bases and J by 4 bases, and 22 bases separated the two germline ends. The CDR3 nucleotides read TGTGCCAGCAGCCTGGAGCACCTGACCTCACGGGCAGATACGCAGTATTTT. It encodes CASSLEHLTSRADTQYF.

Comment on this clone: Distinct nucleotide sequences in the sample also encode this CDR3. The rearrangement uses TRBV5-4 and TRBJ2-3, with 9 bases aligning to TRBD1. V lost 3 bases, J lost 3 bases, and 8 bases stayed unmatched. Germline values: CDR1 SGHNT, CDR2 YYREEE (reference sequence). The CDR3 sequence is 16 residues long. CDR3 sequence: CASSSYRGLRTDTQYF. For the CDR3, the DNA is TGTGCCAGCAGCTCTTACAGGGGGCTGAGAACAGATACGCAGTATTTT. Filled out from reference TRBV5-4 and TRBJ2-3, the complete variable domain reads ETGVTQSPTHLIKTRGQQVTLRCSSQSGHNTVSWYQQALGQGPQFIFQYYREEENGRGNFPPRFSGLQFPNYSSELNVNALELDDSALYLCASSSYRGLRTDTQYFGPGTRLTVL.

The V gene is TRBV7-3, the J gene TRBJ2-2, with TRBD1 matching over 7 bases. V shed 5 bases, J shed 0 bases, and the junction held 3 bases outside the gene matches. The CDR3 length is 15 residues. Germline V gene lookup returns CDR1 SGHTA and CDR2 FQGTGA. CDR3 residues: CASSLDRTNTGELFF. CDR3 DNA sequence: TGTGCCAGCAGCCTGGACAGGACGAACACCGGGGAGCTGTTTTTT.